A single sample is the source of the 16 T cell receptor beta chains below, sequenced in a study of shared clonotypes between healthy human individuals. Measured with immunoSEQ multiplex PCR; TCRdb has only the in-frame clones, and not every one. The sample records some 680,000 clones, around 73% being singletons. Material for sequencing was memory CD4+ T cells sorted from blood. The subset was: CD45RA-negative fraction. The receptors were gathered from a woman aged 25 to 39 in good health.

The V and J genes are TRBV25-1 and TRBJ2-1; D possibly corresponds to TRBD1 (5 bases). Per germline, CDR1 MGHDK and CDR2 SYGVNS. V lost 4 bases, J lost 6 bases, and 13 bases lay in between. This CDR3 is 14 amino acids long. CDR3 sequence: CASSAPDSFNEQFF. CDR3 DNA: TGTGCCAGCAGTGCCCCCGACAGTTTCAATGAGCAGTTCTTC.

V is TRBV7-6 and J is TRBJ1-4, with a possible D match to TRBD1 (5 bases). The CDR3 loop spans 15 amino acids. V was shortened by 5 bases and J by 0 bases, with 10 bases between the two germline ends. The germline V gene encodes CDR1 SGHVS and CDR2 FNYEAQ. CDR3 region: CASSASGSTNEKLFF. CDR3 in DNA: TGTGCCAGCAGCGCGTCAGGGTCAACTAATGAAAAACTGTTTTTT. Full variable domain (missing parts from reference TRBV7-6 and TRBJ1-4): GAGVSQSPRYKVTKRGQDVALRCDPISGHVSLYWYRQALGQGPEFLTYFNYEAQQDKSGLPNDRFSAERPEGSISTLTIQRTEQRDSAMYRCASSASGSTNEKLFFGSGTQLSVL.

There are a few counts of this clone. The J gene is TRBJ2-7, the V gene TRBV18; TRBD2 is a possible D gene (5 bases). Trimming stripped 0 bases from V and 3 bases from J, with 9 bases between. The CDR3 loop spans 14 amino acids. CDR1 and CDR2 from the germline V gene are KGHSH and LQKENI. CDR3 nucleotides: TGTGCCAGCTCACCACCGCTTGAGGGCTACGAGCAGTACTTC. This gives the protein CASSPPLEGYEQYF.

The chain joins TRBV11-2 to TRBJ1-2; a possible D gene is TRBD1 (6 bases). Germline V lookup: CDR1 SGHAT, CDR2 FQNNGV. V was cut by 2 bases and J by 7 bases, with 14 bases left in between. CDR3 length equals 14 residues. The CDR3 sequence is CASSLTRGSSGYTF. The CDR3 DNA reads as TGTGCCAGCAGCTTAACCAGGGGTTCATCTGGCTACACCTTC.

The sample holds a few counts of this clone. V and J are TRBV6-1 and TRBJ2-5; D possibly corresponds to TRBD1 (6 bases). Germline assignment: CDR1 MNHNS and CDR2 SASEGT. V gave up 1 base and J gave up 0 bases, with 9 bases separating them. The CDR3 contains 15 residues. CDR3 sequence: CASSEGDRNQETQYF. For the CDR3, the DNA is TGTGCCAGCAGTGAAGGCGACAGGAACCAAGAGACCCAGTACTTC.

This chain connects TRBV5-6 to TRBJ2-7, with TRBD1 as a possible D gene (5 bases). The germline V gene encodes CDR1 SGHDT and CDR2 YYEEEE. The CDR3 has 14 residues. V lost 4 bases to trimming and J lost 1 base, with 12 bases between them. The CDR3 is CASSRGHPSYEQYF. Here the CDR3 DNA reads TGTGCCAGCAGCCGAGGACATCCATCCTACGAGCAGTACTTC.

This clone was recorded only once. The chain carries TRBV1 and TRBJ2-1; whether TRBD2, the table's D call, matches the DNA was not checked. TRBV1 is shown as a pseudogene. The CDR3 is 15 amino acids. This chain's CDR3 is CTSSQTSGKVYEQFF. CDR3 coding DNA: TGCACCAGCAGCCAGACTAGCGGGAAAGTATATGAGCAGTTCTTC.

The chain recombines TRBV19 with TRBJ1-2, with 7 positions matching TRBD1. The germline gives CDR1 LNHDA, CDR2 SQIVND (reference sequence). J gave up 3 bases and V 4 bases, and 2 bases lay outside the gene matches. This CDR3 has 13 residues. DNA for the CDR3: TGTGCCAGTAGTAAGGGGACAGACTATGGCTACACCTTC. It yields the protein CASSKGTDYGYTF.

The sample holds a few counts of this clone. Germline is not matched at one junction end, which may reflect a read error. V usage is TRBV7-3 and J usage is TRBJ2-1, with 12 bases fitting TRBD1. Germline CDR1 SGHTA, CDR2 FQGTGA. CDR3 size: 12 residues. CDR3 sequence reads: CASSLGTGGMVF. The CDR3 region has the DNA TGTGCCAGCAGCTTAGGGACAGGGGGCATGGTCTTC.

The V and J genes are TRBV5-1 and TRBJ1-1; 9 nucleotides align to TRBD1. The germline V gene encodes CDR1 SGHRS and CDR2 YFSETQ. V was pared by 4 bases and J by 11 bases, with 15 bases of the junction left unmatched. The CDR3 loop spans 15 amino acids. CDR3 sequence reads: CASSLAQGATQDAFF. The CDR3 DNA sequence: TGCGCCAGCAGCCTCGCACAGGGGGCAACCCAAGATGCTTTCTTT. Filled out from reference TRBV5-1 and TRBJ1-1, the complete variable domain reads KAGVTQTPRYLIKTRGQQVTLSCSPISGHRSVSWYQQTPGQGLQFLFEYFSETQRNKGNFPGRFSGRQFSNSRSEMNVSTLELGDSALYLCASSLAQGATQDAFFGQGTRLTVV.

This clone was found once. V and J are TRBV7-6 and TRBJ2-3; D gene uncertain. CDR3 length: 13 residues. Germline-derived CDR1 and CDR2 are SGHVS and FNYEAQ. With 2 bases removed from V and 2 bases from J, the gap between germline ends came to 5 bases. As DNA, the CDR3 is TGTGCCAGCAGCTTAAGCTCCACAGATACGCAGTATTTT. This encodes CASSLSSTDTQYF.

The sample holds one count of this clone. Within the sample, other DNA sequences also encode this same CDR3. The genes are TRBV5-1 and TRBJ1-1; 7 bases align to TRBD1. The trim removed 0 bases at V and 2 bases at J, leaving 4 bases unmatched. CDR1 is SGHRS, CDR2 YFSETQ, per germline. The CDR3 contains 15 residues. CDR3 amino acids: CASSLADRDNTEAFF. The CDR3 nucleotides read TGCGCCAGCAGCTTGGCCGACAGGGATAACACTGAAGCTTTCTTT.

The chain employs TRBV5-6 and TRBJ1-3; 7 bases align to TRBD1. Germline values: CDR1 SGHDT, CDR2 YYEEEE. CDR3 size: 14 residues. J was trimmed by 2 bases and V by 4 bases; bases with no gene match: 3. CDR3 nucleotide sequence: TGTGCCAGCAGCGACGGACAGGCTGGAAACACCATATATTTT. As protein: CASSDGQAGNTIYF.

This clone was seen a few times. V gene TRBV21-1 combines with J gene TRBJ2-3; TRBD1, the D gene given by the table, was not confirmed from the DNA. TRBV21-1 is given as a pseudogene. The CDR3 is 16 residues long. CDR3 DNA sequence: TGTGCCAGCAGCAAAGAGACAGGTTATAGCACAGATACGCAGTATTTT. This translates into CASSKETGYSTDTQYF.

This chain joins TRBV28 and TRBJ2-1; 7 bases fit TRBD1. The germline V gene encodes CDR1 MDHEN and CDR2 SYDVKM. The V gene end was trimmed by 6 bases and the J gene end by 7 bases; junction bases not matched to a gene: 6. The CDR3 spans 13 residues. CDR3 in amino acids: CASSTYRGNEQFF. The CDR3 DNA is TGTGCCAGCAGCACCTACAGGGGAAATGAGCAGTTCTTC.

The chain is built from TRBV2 and TRBJ2-1; D is perhaps TRBD2 (6 bases). The V gene's germline CDR1 is SNHLY and CDR2 FYNNEI. The CDR3 contains 14 residues. V was clipped by 8 bases and J by 6 bases, with 17 bases between them. Written as DNA, the CDR3 is TGTGCCAGCCAAGGCGGGACTGGCCCCAATGAGCAGTTCTTC. This sequence encodes CASQGGTGPNEQFF.